This T cell receptor (beta chain) emerged from a study of T cell changes during pregnancy in multiple sclerosis. The CDR3 is 13 residues long. V was clipped by 5 bases and J by 7 bases, with 14 bases between them. Germline values: CDR1 MNHEY, CDR2 SMNVEV (reference sequence). The method was immunoSEQ multiplex PCR; TCRdb's version includes in-frame clones alone and lacks a portion of them. The table lists approximately 88,000 clones, approximately 94% of them singletons. This chain joins TRBV27 and TRBJ1-2; D is uncertain. This TCR derives from a female donor with multiple sclerosis, enrolled in a pregnancy study. Sequenced material: peripheral blood, taken in the third trimester of pregnancy. The CDR3 nucleotides are TGTGCCAGCAGTCTCCTGGGCTCTTCTGGCTACACCTTC. This translates into CASSLLGSSGYTF.